Listed below are T cell receptor beta chains from one sample, sequenced in a study of chemoradiotherapy in HPV16-positive cancers. TCRdb keeps only in-frame clones here, not all; method: immunoSEQ multiplex PCR. The sample has tens of thousands of clones, 80% to 95% seen once. The material was blood, obtained from a patient who underwent chemoradiotherapy. The receptors here all came from a human donor with HPV-associated anogenital cancer. CDR3s include the opening cysteine and the closing phenylalanine or tryptophan. The order of the fields is D gene, clone size, V gene, J gene, CDR3 DNA, CDR3 protein. The D gene is left open where the match is weak. The size field is filled for only some rows; it gives once, few, many or a size class.

TRBD1	-	TRBV5-1	TRBJ2-2	TGCGCCAGCAGCCCGAGACAGGGGGTCACCGGGGAGCTGTTTTTT	CASSPRQGVTGELFF
TRBD2	-	TRBV11-2	TRBJ2-7	TGTGCCAGCAGCTTAGAGGGAGGGTTGACCTACGAGCAGTACTTC	CASSLEGGLTYEQYF
TRBD1	-	TRBV4-3	TRBJ1-4	TGCGCCAGCAGGCAACGAGACAGGGGATACGAAAAACTGTTTTTT	CASRQRDRGYEKLFF
-	-	TRBV5-4	TRBJ1-2	TGTGCCAGCAGCCTTCCCCAGCGGACTAACTATGGCTACACCTTC	CASSLPQRTNYGYTF
-	-	TRBV19	TRBJ2-2	TGTGCCAGTAGAACTGGCCCGGGAACGAACACCGGGGAGCTGTTTTTT	CASRTGPGTNTGELFF
-	-	TRBV5-4	TRBJ1-1	TGTGCCAGCGATTCGAACACTGAAGCTTTCTTT	CASDSNTEAFF
-	-	TRBV7-6	TRBJ2-2	TGTGCCAGCAGCTTAGCGCGCGCAGGGAGGTACACCGGGGAGCTGTTTTTT	CASSLARAGRYTGELFF
-	once	TRBV15	TRBJ2-4	TGTGCCACCAGCCTCAATCGAGCTGAGAACATTCAGTACTTC	CATSLNRAENIQYF
TRBD1	-	TRBV7-3	TRBJ2-1	TGTGCCAGCAGCTTAAGTAGGGGACAGGGGGCGTCCAATGAGCAGTTCTTC	CASSLSRGQGASNEQFF
-	few	TRBV11-3	TRBJ1-3	TGTGCCAGCAGCTTACGACCGGGTCACACCATATATTTT	CASSLRPGHTIYF
TRBD1	-	TRBV5-1	TRBJ1-6	TGCGCCAGCAGCTTAGGACAGGGGAGGTTATCCCTCCACTTT	CASSLGQGRLSLHF
TRBD2	once	TRBV5-4	TRBJ2-2	TGTGCCAGCAGCTTGGGAGCGGGGGGTCCCGCCGGGGAGCTGTTTTTT	CASSLGAGGPAGELFF
-	-	TRBV6-5	TRBJ2-7	TGTGCCAGCAGTTACTCGTTCCAGGACTACGAGCAGTACTTC	CASSYSFQDYEQYF
-	-	TRBV10-3	TRBJ1-1	TGTGCCATCAGTGAGACAGGGAACACTGAAGCTTTCTTT	CAISETGNTEAFF
-	-	TRBV6-6	TRBJ2-7	TGTGCCAGCAGTTACGCGGCAGCCCAAGACGAGCAGTACTTC	CASSYAAAQDEQYF
-	-	TRBV7-3	TRBJ2-3	TGTGCCAGCAGCAGCCGACCGTTAGATACGCAGTATTTT	CASSSRPLDTQYF
TRBD1	-	TRBV10-3	TRBJ2-3	TGTGCCATCAGTGCGCAGGGGGCGGTTGGCACAGATACGCAGTATTTT	CAISAQGAVGTDTQYF
-	-	TRBV2	TRBJ2-6	TGTGCCAGCAGTGAAGCGCTGCCACCTAAAATACATTCCCGTCGGAGCTCTGGGGCCAACGTCCTGACTTTC	CASSEALPPKIHSRRSSGANVLTF
-	once	TRBV18	TRBJ1-1	TGTGCCAGCTCACAGGGAGTGGGGAACACTGAAGCTTTCTTT	CASSQGVGNTEAFF
-	-	TRBV6-1	TRBJ1-4	TGTGCCAGCAGCTCCCACGGGAATAATGAAAAACTGTTTTTT	CASSSHGNNEKLFF
-	once	TRBV4-3	TRBJ1-1	TGCGCCAGCAGCCAAGTAGGGGAGCCCACTGAAGCTTTCTTT	CASSQVGEPTEAFF
-	once	TRBV5-1	TRBJ2-7	TGCGCCAGCAGCTTGCCTCCGAGCTCCTACGAGCAGTACTTC	CASSLPPSSYEQYF
-	-	TRBV6-5	TRBJ2-7	TGTGCCAGCAGTTACCGGTACGAGCAGTACTTC	CASSYRYEQYF
TRBD2	-	TRBV7-2	TRBJ2-4	TGTGCCAGCAGCTTAACTAGCGGGAGGCAAAACATTCAGTACTTC	CASSLTSGRQNIQYF
-	once	TRBV18	TRBJ2-1	TGTGCCAGCTCACCACCGACAGGTATTGAGCAGTTCTTC	CASSPPTGIEQFF
-	-	TRBV12-5	TRBJ2-1	TGTGCTAGTGGTTTGACAAGAGAGCAGTTCTTC	CASGLTREQFF
TRBD1	once	TRBV28	TRBJ1-2	TGTGCCAGCCGCCAGGGGGCTAACTATGGCTACACCTTC	CASRQGANYGYTF
-	-	TRBV19	TRBJ1-1	TGTGCCAGTAGTATGCAGGGTAAGGGCACTGAAGCTTTCTTT	CASSMQGKGTEAFF
-	-	TRBV18	TRBJ1-2	TGTGCCAGCTCACCAGGCGGGGGCGACTATGGCTACACCTTC	CASSPGGGDYGYTF
-	-	TRBV11-2	TRBJ2-1	TGTGCCAGCAGCTTAATGGCGGGCGGGGGCGCCTACAATGAGCAGTTCTTC	CASSLMAGGGAYNEQFF
TRBD2	-	TRBV28	TRBJ2-7	TGTGCCAGCAGAATTAGCGGGAACGAGCAGTACTTC	CASRISGNEQYF
-	-	TRBV7-9	TRBJ2-1	TGTGCCAGCAGCCCCCCGGGATACAATGAGCAGTTCTTC	CASSPPGYNEQFF
TRBD1	-	TRBV28	TRBJ2-2	TGTGCCAGCATGATCCAGGGGGCTAACACCGGGGAGCTGTTTTTT	CASMIQGANTGELFF
-	-	TRBV4-2	TRBJ1-3	TGTGCCAGCAGCCAAAGTAGGGGAAACACCATATATTTT	CASSQSRGNTIYF
-	-	TRBV7-3	TRBJ2-3	TGTGCCAGCAGCGCCCGCCGGGAAGATACGCAGTATTTT	CASSARREDTQYF
TRBD1	-	TRBV10-3	TRBJ2-3	TGTGCCATCAGTTGGACAGGGGTAGATACGCAGTATTTT	CAISWTGVDTQYF
-	few	TRBV11-2	TRBJ1-5	TGTGCCAGCAGCCCTTGGGCGAATCAGCCCCAGCATTTT	CASSPWANQPQHF
-	-	TRBV7-8	TRBJ2-7	TGTGCCAGCAGCTTAACTGCGGGCTACGAGCAGTACTTC	CASSLTAGYEQYF
-	-	TRBV25-1	TRBJ1-6	TGTGCCAGCAGTGATACCCTTGGGCGCTCACCCCTCCACTTT	CASSDTLGRSPLHF
-	-	TRBV10-1	TRBJ2-2	TGCGCCAGCAGCCGGAGGGTAGGCCGGGACGCCGGGGAGCTGTTTTTT	CASSRRVGRDAGELFF
-	once	TRBV5-1	TRBJ2-2	TGCGCCAGCAGCCTCAAACCACAGGGAGGCACCGGGGAGCTGTTTTTT	CASSLKPQGGTGELFF
-	-	TRBV7-6	TRBJ1-1	TGTGCCAGCAGCTTATCAGTGAGGACTGAAGCTTTCTTT	CASSLSVRTEAFF
-	-	TRBV7-3	TRBJ2-2	TGTGCCAGCAGCCCAAGTACCGGGGAGCTGTTTTTT	CASSPSTGELFF
TRBD2	-	TRBV4-1	TRBJ2-1	TGCGCCAGCAGCCTTATAGCGGGAGACAAGGGGAATGAGCAGTTCTTC	CASSLIAGDKGNEQFF
TRBD1	-	TRBV9	TRBJ1-2	TGTGCCAGCAGCACCCGTGGGGTGACAGGGGCTAACTATGGCTACACCTTC	CASSTRGVTGANYGYTF
TRBD1	-	TRBV28	TRBJ2-7	TGTGCCAGCAGTTTATCGGCAGGGGGCACCTACGAGCAGTACTTC	CASSLSAGGTYEQYF
-	-	TRBV28	TRBJ2-7	TGTGCCAGCAGGCGCAGGGGAACCTACGAGCAGTACTTC	CASRRRGTYEQYF
TRBD2	-	TRBV5-6	TRBJ2-1	TGTGCCAGCAGCTTGGCGCCTAGCGGGGGAGGAGGAAACGAGCAGTTCTTC	CASSLAPSGGGGNEQFF
-	once	TRBV7-9	TRBJ1-4	TGTGCCAGCAGCTTAAGGTCAGGGGACTTCGCCCATGAAAAACTGTTTTTT	CASSLRSGDFAHEKLFF
-	-	TRBV4-1	TRBJ1-6	TGCGCCAGCAGCCAAGATGTCCGTAATTCACCCCTCCACTTT	CASSQDVRNSPLHF
-	-	TRBV20-1	TRBJ2-1	TGCAGTGCTAGTGGATATGAGCAGTTCTTC	CSASGYEQFF
-	-	TRBV11-1	TRBJ2-2	TGTGCCAGCAGCTTAGATGGGAGTGGCACCGGGGAGCTGTTTTTT	CASSLDGSGTGELFF
TRBD1	once	TRBV6-6	TRBJ1-2	TGTGCCACCCAAGAACTTGACAGGGCTGGGTATGGCTACACCTTC	CATQELDRAGYGYTF
-	-	TRBV27	TRBJ1-5	TGTGCCAGCAGCTTCCGGGACACAAGCAATCAGCCCCAGCATTTT	CASSFRDTSNQPQHF
TRBD2	-	TRBV5-1	TRBJ2-5	TGCGCCACCTCGACTAGCGGGGGGGGCCAAGAGACCCAGTACTTC	CATSTSGGGQETQYF